Each of the 24 T cell receptor beta chains below was sequenced from the same sample in a study of blood T cell repertoires in COVID-19. Produced via immunoSEQ multiplex PCR; TCRdb's table is partial and in-frame only. The sample includes 90,000 to 110,000 clones, around 84% seen only once; the top ten take approximately 7.9%. The sample consisted of peripheral blood. The receptor source for this set is a woman of 80 years or more with active or convalescent COVID-19.

The chain combines TRBV9 with TRBJ2-6; 9 bases map to TRBD1. V trimming: 5 bases; J trimming: 5 bases; junction bases outside the gene matches: 14. The V gene's germline CDR1 is SGDLS and CDR2 YYNGEE. This CDR3 contains 18 residues. In nucleotides, the CDR3 is TGTGCCAGCAGTACCGCCGGGACAGGGAAGGGGTGGGCCAACGTCCTGACTTTC. It codes for CASSTAGTGKGWANVLTF.

J is TRBJ1-1 and V is TRBV7-9, with 7 bases matching TRBD1. The junction had 9 bases not matched to a gene; V was cut back by 7 bases and J by 1 base. This CDR3 contains 15 residues. Germline CDR1 and CDR2: SEHNR and FQNEAQ (reference sequence). CDR3 bases: TGTGCCAGCACCATAGCGGACAGGAGGAACACTGAAGCTTTCTTT. It codes for CASTIADRRNTEAFF. The full variable domain, its missing parts supplied by reference TRBV7-9 and TRBJ1-1, is DTGVSQNPRHKITKRGQNVTFRCDPISEHNRLYWYRQTLGQGPEFLTYFQNEAQLEKSRLLSDRFSAERPKGSFSTLEIQRTEQGDSAMYLCASTIADRRNTEAFFGQGTRLTVV.

This clone occurred a few times. This sequence joins TRBV12-3 or TRBV12-4 and TRBJ2-1, with a possible D match to TRBD1 (5 bases). The CDR3 is 12 residues long. The V end lost 5 bases, the J end lost 4 bases, and 6 bases lay between the germline ends. CDR3 sequence: CASSRGYNEQFF. The CDR3 DNA reads TGTGCCAGCAGTAGGGGATACAATGAGCAGTTCTTC.

The chain employs TRBV6-1 and TRBJ2-1; D gene uncertain. V was pared by 3 bases and J by 2 bases, with 8 bases between. The CDR3 contains 14 residues. Looked up from germline, CDR1 is MNHNS and CDR2 is SASEGT. The CDR3 spells CASSDTRPYNEQFF. In DNA form, the CDR3 reads TGTGCCAGCAGTGATACCAGGCCCTACAATGAGCAGTTCTTC.

Notes on this clone: This CDR3 is also generated by other DNA sequences in the sample. The chain has TRBV5-1 and TRBJ2-1, with 8 bases that match TRBD2. J gave up 3 bases and V 1 base, and 3 bases lay outside the gene matches. Germline CDR1 SGHRS, CDR2 YFSETQ. There are 15 residues in the CDR3. In nucleotides, the CDR3 is TGCGCCAGCAGCTTGACTAGCGGTGTCTACAATGAGCAGTTCTTC. Protein product: CASSLTSGVYNEQFF. The full variable domain, with the rest looked up from reference TRBV5-1 and TRBJ2-1, is KAGVTQTPRYLIKTRGQQVTLSCSPISGHRSVSWYQQTPGQGLQFLFEYFSETQRNKGNFPGRFSGRQFSNSRSEMNVSTLELGDSALYLCASSLTSGVYNEQFFGPGTRLTVL.

The V and J genes are TRBV7-9 and TRBJ1-1; unclear D gene. The CDR3 extends over 15 amino acids. Trimming removed 5 bases at V and 4 bases at J, with 17 bases between. The V gene's germline CDR1 is SEHNR and CDR2 FQNEAQ (reference sequence). CDR3 residues: CASSIPDGETTEAFF. The CDR3 DNA reads TGTGCCAGCAGCATACCGGACGGGGAGACCACTGAAGCTTTCTTT.

The chain is built from TRBV28 and TRBJ1-2, with D unclear. Germline V gene lookup returns CDR1 MDHEN and CDR2 SYDVKM. This CDR3 is built from 15 residues. The V and J ends lost 3 bases and 6 bases respectively, with 17 bases between them. The CDR3 protein is CASSFPGEEWNGYTF. The CDR3 nucleotides are TGTGCCAGCAGTTTCCCGGGAGAAGAGTGGAATGGCTACACCTTC.

The CDR3 nucleotides read TGCAGCTTTCTCCCGGGACTAGCGGGGAGCTCCTACGAGCAGTACTTC. Translating gives CSFLPGLAGSSYEQYF. The gene calls are TRBV29-1 and TRBJ2-7; TRBD2 matches at 13 bases. The CDR3 has 16 residues. V lost 8 bases to trimming and J lost 0 bases; unmatched junction nucleotides: 10. From germline, CDR1 is SQVTM and CDR2 ANQGSEA.

The J gene is TRBJ2-1, the V gene TRBV6-5, with 9 bases that match TRBD2. This CDR3 is built from 15 residues. V lost 2 bases, J lost 2 bases, and 1 base stayed unmatched. Germline CDR1 and CDR2: MNHEY and SVGAGI. The CDR3 DNA reads TGTGCCAGCAGTTACGTAGCGGGAGCCTACAATGAGCAGTTCTTC. It codes for CASSYVAGAYNEQFF.

The genes are TRBV5-1 and TRBJ2-1, with no clear D. Trimming removed 0 bases from V and 8 bases from J, with 15 bases in between. The CDR3 extends over 15 amino acids. Germline CDR1 is SGHRS and CDR2 is YFSETQ. CDR3 bases: TGCGCCAGCAGCTTGGTCGGTGAATCCATCGATGAGCAGTTCTTC. Translating it yields CASSLVGESIDEQFF. The variable domain in full, completed from reference TRBV5-1 and TRBJ2-1, reads KAGVTQTPRYLIKTRGQQVTLSCSPISGHRSVSWYQQTPGQGLQFLFEYFSETQRNKGNFPGRFSGRQFSNSRSEMNVSTLELGDSALYLCASSLVGESIDEQFFGPGTRLTVL.

J is TRBJ2-7 and V is TRBV7-2, with TRBD2 matching over 9 bases. V was clipped by 6 bases and J by 0 bases; unmatched bases: 6. The CDR3 runs 15 residues. CDR1 SGHTA and CDR2 FQGNSA come from the germline V gene. CDR3 protein: CASRGAGGTSYEQYF. The CDR3 DNA follows: TGTGCCAGCAGGGGAGCGGGAGGTACCTCCTACGAGCAGTACTTC.

This chain connects TRBV24-1 to TRBJ1-1; 9 bases agree with TRBD1. Unmatched junction bases numbered 5, after V lost 3 bases and J lost 4 bases. Germline-derived CDR1 and CDR2 are KGHDR and SFDVKD. The CDR3 sequence is 15 residues long. The CDR3 bases are TGTGCCACCAGTGATACAGGGGGCGGATCCACTGAAGCTTTCTTT. This encodes CATSDTGGGSTEAFF.

The rearrangement uses TRBV5-4 and TRBJ2-1, with 11 bases aligning to TRBD2. The CDR3 consists of 18 residues. In germline, CDR1 is SGHNT, CDR2 YYREEE (reference sequence). V lost 3 bases, J lost 1 base, and 9 bases stayed unmatched. The CDR3 coding sequence is TGTGCCAGCAGCTGGGGGGGGCTAGCGGGAGGTTCCTACAATGAGCAGTTCTTC. This translates into CASSWGGLAGGSYNEQFF.

The rearrangement uses TRBV2 and TRBJ2-5; 13 nucleotides match TRBD2. Germline V gives CDR1 SNHLY, CDR2 FYNNEI. This CDR3 is 17 amino acids long. J gave up 1 base and V 9 bases, and 11 bases lay outside the gene matches. In DNA form, the CDR3 reads TGTGCCAGTGGGTATACTAGCGGGAGGGGCTCCCAAGAGACCCAGTACTTC. Translated: CASGYTSGRGSQETQYF.

The chain carries TRBV10-3 and TRBJ2-1; 9 nucleotides align to TRBD2. J was trimmed by 6 bases and V by 10 bases; bases with no gene match: 7. Germline CDR1 is ENHRY and CDR2 is SYGVKD. The CDR3 loop spans 13 amino acids. Here the CDR3 reads CATLAGARNEQFF. In nucleotides, the CDR3 is TGTGCCACCTTAGCGGGGGCACGCAATGAGCAGTTCTTC.

This clone is medium-sized. The same CDR3 is also encoded by other DNA sequences in this sample. The chain carries TRBV5-4 and TRBJ2-7, with a weak D call TRBD1 (6 bases). The CDR3 is 14 amino acids. V was clipped by 2 bases and J by 3 bases, with 12 bases between them. Per germline, CDR1 SGHNT and CDR2 YYREEE (reference sequence). CDR3 DNA sequence: TGTGCCAGCAGCTTACAGGGTAGCGACTACGAGCAGTACTTC. Translating gives CASSLQGSDYEQYF.

The gene calls are TRBV30 and TRBJ1-1; 9 positions agree with TRBD1. Germline CDR1 is GTSNPN and CDR2 is SVGIG (reference sequence). CDR3 length: 13 residues. Losses at the gene ends were 6 bases for V and 5 bases for J; bases not matched to a gene: 7. The chain's CDR3 is CACWDRAGTEAFF. CDR3 DNA sequence: TGTGCCTGCTGGGACAGGGCAGGAACTGAAGCTTTCTTT.

The CDR3 coding sequence is TGCAGTGCTAGTTCCGGAGGGTTGTATGGCTACACCTTC. It translates to CSASSGGLYGYTF. The chain employs TRBV20-1 and TRBJ1-2, with D uncertain. The CDR3 is made up of 13 amino acids. CDR1 DFQATT and CDR2 SNEGSKA come from the germline V gene (reference sequence). V was shortened by 3 bases and J by 5 bases, with 13 bases between the two germline ends.

This chain connects TRBV7-8 to TRBJ1-5, with 9 nucleotides matching TRBD1. The V gene end was trimmed by 4 bases and the J gene end by 1 base; junction bases not matched to a gene: 8. The CDR3 has 17 amino acids. Germline loops: CDR1 SGHVS, CDR2 FQNEAQ. The CDR3: CASSSEIQGASNQPQHF. CDR3 coding DNA: TGTGCCAGCAGCTCAGAAATACAGGGGGCCAGCAATCAGCCCCAGCATTTT.

CDR3 sequence reads: CASSLGGDSTRHGYTF. The CDR3 DNA is TGTGCCAGCAGCTTAGGGGGGGACTCCACCCGCCATGGCTACACCTTC. This chain links TRBV7-8 with TRBJ1-2; a weak D match, TRBD1 (5 bases). From germline, CDR1 is SGHVS and CDR2 FQNEAQ. The CDR3 is 16 amino acids. The V end was cut by 1 base, the J end by 6 bases, with 18 bases between.

This clone was picked up a small number of times. V usage is TRBV16 and J usage is TRBJ2-2; maybe TRBD2 (5 bases). The CDR3 is 16 amino acids. Trimming cost V 3 bases and J 6 bases, with 17 bases left between them. Germline assignment: CDR1 KGHSY and CDR2 FQNENV. This chain's CDR3 is CASSHLEGHGAGELFF. The CDR3 coding sequence is TGTGCCAGCAGCCATCTCGAGGGCCACGGGGCCGGGGAGCTGTTTTTT.

This chain's CDR3 is CASSLRGSSWYNEQFF. In DNA, the CDR3 is TGTGCCAGCAGCTTAAGGGGGTCGTCTTGGTACAATGAGCAGTTCTTC. V and J are TRBV7-2 and TRBJ2-1; weak D call: TRBD1 (6 bases). This CDR3 comprises 16 residues. V was trimmed by 2 bases and J by 4 bases, leaving 15 bases between them. Per germline, CDR1 SGHTA and CDR2 FQGNSA.

The chain combines TRBV3-1 (or the pseudogene TRBV3-2) with TRBJ2-1; D possibly corresponds to TRBD1 (6 bases). The germline V and J ends were trimmed by 4 bases and 2 bases, with 12 bases remaining between them. The CDR3 has 15 residues. Germline V gives CDR1 LGHDT, CDR2 YNNKEL (reference sequence). Written as DNA, the CDR3 is TGTGCCAGCAGCCTAGTACAGGGCACCTACAATGAGCAGTTCTTC. Translating gives CASSLVQGTYNEQFF.

The chain uses TRBV28 and TRBJ2-3, with D perhaps matching TRBD2 (5 bases). Germline assignment: CDR1 MDHEN and CDR2 SYDVKM. The V and J ends lost 3 bases and 0 bases respectively, with 13 bases between them. The CDR3 consists of 16 residues. The CDR3 region is CASSFFPGLSTDTQYF. The CDR3 coding sequence is TGTGCCAGCAGTTTTTTTCCAGGACTTAGCACAGATACGCAGTATTTT.